One and the same sample provided the 2 T cell receptor beta chains below, sequenced in a study of patients and donors after allogeneic stem cell transplantation. TCRdb reanalysed the RT-PCR reads using MiXCR and keeps one entry per CDR3 protein. This sample has 920,000 or so distinct CDR3 sequences; more than 15% occur once, and the top ten carry 5% to 6.5%. Sequenced material: blood, either unsorted or a sorted T cell fraction (not recorded which). The receptors originated from a human donor who was either an allogeneic HSCT recipient or a stem cell or donor lymphocyte infusion donor (not recorded which). It is not recorded whose cells these are; they may come from a transplant donor.

The chain employs TRBV15 and TRBJ1-6; the D is unclear. The germline V gene has CDR1 LNHNV and CDR2 YYDKDF (reference sequence). Trimming shortened V by 5 bases and J by 10 bases, and 9 bases separated the two germline ends. CDR3 length: 12 residues. The CDR3 DNA is TGTGCCACCAGCCTTGGACGGTCACCCCTCCACTTT. Residues: CATSLGRSPLHF.

V gene TRBV29-1 combines with J gene TRBJ2-1, with 9 positions matching TRBD1. V shed 7 bases and J 7 bases; nucleotides not matched to a gene: 5. This CDR3 has 12 amino acids. Germline V gives CDR1 SQVTM, CDR2 ANQGSEA. The CDR3: CSGSGTGNEQFF. The CDR3 region has the DNA TGCAGCGGCTCCGGGACAGGGAATGAGCAGTTCTTC.